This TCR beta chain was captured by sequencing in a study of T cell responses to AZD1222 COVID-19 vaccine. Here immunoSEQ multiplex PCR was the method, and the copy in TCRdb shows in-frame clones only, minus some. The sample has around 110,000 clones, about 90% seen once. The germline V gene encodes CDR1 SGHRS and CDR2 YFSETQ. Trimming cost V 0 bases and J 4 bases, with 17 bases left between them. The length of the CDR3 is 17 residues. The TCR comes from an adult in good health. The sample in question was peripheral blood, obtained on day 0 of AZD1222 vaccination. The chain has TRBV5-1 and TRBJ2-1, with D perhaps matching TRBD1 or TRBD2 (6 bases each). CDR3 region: CASSLVPGAQAYNEQFF. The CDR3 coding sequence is TGCGCCAGCAGCTTGGTGCCGGGGGCGCAAGCATACAATGAGCAGTTCTTC.